The 19 T cell receptor beta chains presented below share a single source sample, sequenced in a study of blood T cell repertoires in COVID-19. The method was immunoSEQ multiplex PCR; TCRdb's version includes in-frame clones alone and lacks a portion of them. There are approximately 290,000 clones in the sample; 89% occur only once, and approximately 12% lies in the top ten. Material: peripheral blood. Receptor source: an older woman with acute or convalescent COVID-19.

The chain recombines TRBV29-1 with TRBJ2-7; 8 bases map to TRBD1. The CDR3 is 14 residues long. Germline-derived CDR1 and CDR2 are SQVTM and ANQGSEA. With 7 bases clipped from V and 4 bases from J, the junction kept 12 bases outside the gene matches. CDR3 nucleotides: TGCAGCGGAATCGAGGCAGGGGGCCGATACGAGCAGTACTTC. It translates to CSGIEAGGRYEQYF.

The gene calls are TRBV28 and TRBJ1-5; the match to TRBD1 covers 7 bases. CDR1 is MDHEN, CDR2 SYDVKM, per germline. The trim removed 1 base at V and 4 bases at J, leaving 4 bases unmatched. The CDR3 has 15 amino acids. The CDR3 loop reads CASSLLDRQNQPQHF. The CDR3 DNA sequence: TGTGCCAGCAGTTTATTGGACAGGCAGAATCAGCCCCAGCATTTT.

This clone was counted once. J is TRBJ1-2 and V is TRBV3-1 (or the pseudogene TRBV3-2); the D gene is possibly TRBD1 (5 bases). The V end lost 4 bases, the J end lost 3 bases, and 12 bases lay between the germline ends. The germline V gene encodes CDR1 LGHDT and CDR2 YNNKEL (reference sequence). The CDR3 spans 14 residues. The CDR3 bases are TGTGCCAGCAGCCGTGGGGGGGAGGACTATGGCTACACCTTC. Protein sequence: CASSRGGEDYGYTF.

This chain joins TRBV2 and TRBJ1-1; 8 bases agree with TRBD1. The CDR3 loop spans 14 amino acids. V lost 6 bases to trimming and J lost 5 bases; unmatched junction nucleotides: 8. CDR1 and CDR2 (germline): SNHLY, FYNNEI. The CDR3: CASRRTGLRTEAFF. CDR3 nucleotide sequence: TGTGCCAGCAGGAGGACAGGGTTGAGAACTGAAGCTTTCTTT. Full variable domain (outside the CDR3, taken from reference TRBV2 and TRBJ1-1): EPEVTQTPSHQVTQMGQEVILRCVPISNHLYFYWYRQILGQKVEFLVSFYNNEISEKSEIFDDQFSVERPDGSNFTLKIRSTKLEDSAMYFCASRRTGLRTEAFFGQGTRLTVV.

The chain has TRBV3-1 (or the pseudogene TRBV3-2) and TRBJ1-2; D is undetermined. The CDR3 runs 13 residues. Germline lookup yields CDR1 LGHDT and CDR2 YNNKEL (reference sequence). The V end was cut by 0 bases, the J end by 2 bases, with 4 bases between. The CDR3 coding sequence is TGTGCCAGCAGCCAAGACCTAAACTATGGCTACACCTTC. As protein: CASSQDLNYGYTF.

The CDR3 reads CASSPEGRSYNEQFF. The CDR3 bases are TGTGCCAGCAGCCCTGAAGGGAGGTCCTACAATGAGCAGTTCTTC. V usage is TRBV9 and J usage is TRBJ2-1; D perhaps matches TRBD2 (6 bases). Germline V CDR1 and CDR2: SGDLS, YYNGEE. The CDR3 length is 15 residues. Trimming pared 4 bases from V and 1 base from J, leaving 12 bases between.

The chain is built from TRBV7-2 and TRBJ2-7, with D hard to call. V was clipped by 1 base and J by 4 bases, with 5 bases between them. CDR1 and CDR2 from the germline V gene are SGHTA and FQGNSA. The CDR3 extends over 12 amino acids. This CDR3 reads CASSLVEYEQYF. The CDR3 region has the DNA TGTGCCAGCAGCTTAGTCGAGTACGAGCAGTACTTC.

The V and J genes are TRBV12-3 or TRBV12-4 and TRBJ1-1, with a weak D call TRBD1 (5 bases). Trimming shortened V by 6 bases and J by 5 bases, and 13 bases separated the two germline ends. CDR3 length: 13 amino acids. Written as DNA, the CDR3 is TGTGCCAGCAGCCGGACATGGCCAACTGAAGCTTTCTTT. The encoded protein is CASSRTWPTEAFF.

The table lists this clone with a count of one. The chain combines TRBV28 with TRBJ1-5; D remains unclear. This CDR3 has 13 amino acids. V was pared by 3 bases and J by 4 bases, with 7 bases between. CDR1 and CDR2 from the germline V gene are MDHEN and SYDVKM. This CDR3 is CASSFTGNQPQHF. The CDR3 DNA reads TGTGCCAGCAGTTTTACCGGGAATCAGCCCCAGCATTTT. The full variable domain, rest sourced from reference TRBV28 and TRBJ1-5, is DVKVTQSSRYLVKRTGEKVFLECVQDMDHENMFWYRQDPGLGLRLIYFSYDVKMKEKGDIPEGYSVSREKKERFSLILESASTNQTSMYLCASSFTGNQPQHFGDGTRLSIL.

The chain recombines TRBV27 with TRBJ2-1; 8 bases line up with TRBD1. CDR3 length: 15 residues. Germline-derived CDR1 and CDR2 are MNHEY and SMNVEV (reference sequence). The J segment lost 10 bases and the V segment lost 2 bases, leaving 10 bases of the junction unmatched. In nucleotides, the CDR3 is TGTGCCAGCAGTTTAGGGTCCCCGACAGGGGTCGAGCAGTTCTTC. As protein: CASSLGSPTGVEQFF.

V and J are TRBV6-5 and TRBJ2-3; 7 nucleotides align to TRBD1. V lost 6 bases, J lost 2 bases, and 2 bases stayed unmatched. Germline CDR1 is MNHEY and CDR2 is SVGAGI. The CDR3 spans 13 residues. The CDR3 region has the DNA TGTGCCAGCAGGACAGGGCTCACAGATACGCAGTATTTT. Translating it yields CASRTGLTDTQYF.

The chain links TRBV29-1 to TRBJ1-2; TRBD1 matches 11 bases. V lost 6 bases, J lost 7 bases, and 4 bases stayed unmatched. The CDR3 sequence is 12 residues long. CDR1 is SQVTM and CDR2 is ANQGSEA in the germline V gene. CDR3 sequence (DNA): TGCAGCGTCGGACAGGGGGCGGTTGGCTACACCTTC. Its protein product is CSVGQGAVGYTF.

The CDR3 spells CASSSGTGVNQPQHF. CDR3 nucleotides: TGTGCCAGTAGTTCCGGGACAGGGGTCAATCAGCCCCAGCATTTT. The genes are TRBV19 and TRBJ1-5, with 10 bases fitting TRBD1. J was trimmed by 3 bases and V by 5 bases; bases with no gene match: 4. Germline CDR1 and CDR2: LNHDA and SQIVND (reference sequence). The CDR3 length is 15 residues.

V and J are TRBV19 and TRBJ2-7; TRBD1 matches 7 bases. This CDR3 contains 13 residues. Germline trimming cut 5 bases from V and 1 base from J; bases unmatched to any gene: 2. The germline gives CDR1 LNHDA, CDR2 SQIVND (reference sequence). The CDR3 DNA sequence: TGTGCCAGTAGTTGGGACAGTTCCTACGAGCAGTACTTC. The encoded protein is CASSWDSSYEQYF.

The rearrangement links TRBV30 to TRBJ2-1, with a weak D call TRBD2 (5 bases). CDR1 is GTSNPN and CDR2 is SVGIG in the germline V gene (reference sequence). Trimming took 0 bases from V and 10 from J, leaving 16 bases between them. The CDR3 has 14 amino acids. The CDR3 loop reads CAWSVLGGSNEQFF. CDR3 DNA sequence: TGTGCCTGGAGTGTGTTAGGTGGGAGTAACGAGCAGTTCTTC.

The V gene is TRBV5-1, the J gene TRBJ2-1, with TRBD2 matching over 8 bases. CDR3 length: 18 amino acids. Germline V gene sequence: CDR1 SGHRS, CDR2 YFSETQ. V was clipped by 0 bases and J by 7 bases; unmatched bases: 15. As DNA, the CDR3 is TGCGCCAGCAGCTTGGCGCTAGCGGGTGACACCTCGCCGAATGAGCAGTTCTTC. Translation gives CASSLALAGDTSPNEQFF.

This clone was observed once. The chain couples TRBV7-9 to TRBJ2-2, with D unresolved. This CDR3 has 15 amino acids. Trimming pared 3 bases from V and 1 base from J, leaving 9 bases between. Germline V CDR1 and CDR2: SEHNR, FQNEAQ (reference sequence). The CDR3 DNA reads as TGTGCCAGCAGCTTTTCACACATGAACACCGGGGAGCTGTTTTTT. It translates to CASSFSHMNTGELFF. The variable domain in full, completed from reference TRBV7-9 and TRBJ2-2, reads DTGVSQNPRHKITKRGQNVTFRCDPISEHNRLYWYRQTLGQGPEFLTYFQNEAQLEKSRLLSDRFSAERPKGSFSTLEIQRTEQGDSAMYLCASSFSHMNTGELFFGEGSRLTVL.

The CDR3 bases are TGTGCCAGCAGCCCGAAGGGACTAGCGGGAAAAGAGACCCAGTACTTC. The encoded protein is CASSPKGLAGKETQYF. The chain combines TRBV7-8 with TRBJ2-5; TRBD2 agrees at 13 bases. This CDR3 contains 16 residues. The J segment lost 3 bases and the V segment lost 5 bases, leaving 6 bases of the junction unmatched. In germline, CDR1 is SGHVS, CDR2 FQNEAQ. The entire variable domain, with the rest obtained from reference TRBV7-8 and TRBJ2-5, is as follows: GAGVSQSPRYKVAKRGQDVALRCDPISGHVSLFWYQQALGQGPEFLTYFQNEAQLDKSGLPSDRFFAERPEGSVSTLKIQRTQQEDSAVYLCASSPKGLAGKETQYFGPGTRLLVL.

The chain recombines TRBV7-8 with TRBJ1-4; 7 bases line up with TRBD1. CDR3 length: 14 residues. Germline CDR1 is SGHVS and CDR2 is FQNEAQ. Trimming took 5 bases from V and 8 from J; bases not matched to a gene: 8. CDR3 in DNA: TGTGCCAGCAGCCCGAGGGGGCCCGAAGAAAAACTGTTTTTT. The encoded protein is CASSPRGPEEKLFF.